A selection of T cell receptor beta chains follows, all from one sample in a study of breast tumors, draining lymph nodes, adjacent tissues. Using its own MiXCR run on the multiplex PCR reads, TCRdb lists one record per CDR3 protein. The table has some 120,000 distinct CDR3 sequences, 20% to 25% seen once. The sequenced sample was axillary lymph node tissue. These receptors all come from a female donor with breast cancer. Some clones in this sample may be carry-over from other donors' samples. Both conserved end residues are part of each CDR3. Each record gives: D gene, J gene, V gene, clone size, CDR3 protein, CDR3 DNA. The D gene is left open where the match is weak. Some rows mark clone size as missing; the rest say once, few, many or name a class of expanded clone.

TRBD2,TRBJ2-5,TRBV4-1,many,CASSQGSGRNQETQYF,TGCGCCAGCAGCCAAGGGAGCGGGAGAAACCAAGAGACCCAGTACTTC
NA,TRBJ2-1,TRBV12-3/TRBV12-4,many,CASSPLGGGNEQFF,TGTGCCAGCAGCCCCCTGGGTGGGGGGAATGAGCAGTTTTTC
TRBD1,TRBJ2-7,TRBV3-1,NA,CACSLGTGTYEQYF,TGTGCCTGCAGCCTCGGGACAGGCACCTACGAGCAGTACTTC
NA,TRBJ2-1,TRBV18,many,CASSPLAPGSYNEQFF,TGTGCCAGCTCCCCTCTTGCTCCGGGCTCCTACAATGAGCAGTTCTTC
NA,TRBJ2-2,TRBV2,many,CASSVSRDTGELFF,TGTGCCAGCAGTGTTTCACGAGACACCGGGGAGCTGTTTTTT
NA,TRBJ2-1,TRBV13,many,CASSTSNEQFF,TGTGCCAGCAGCACCAGCAATGAGCAGTTCTTC
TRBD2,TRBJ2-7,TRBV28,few,CASSFAASGRYEQYF,TGTGCCAGCAGTTTTGCGGCTAGCGGGCGTTACGAGCAGTACTTC
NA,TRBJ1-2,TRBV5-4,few,CASSVDTYYGYTF,TGTGCCAGCAGCGTTGACACTTACTATGGCTACACCTTC
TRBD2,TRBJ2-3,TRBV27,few,CASGTSGRGVTDTQYF,TGTGCCAGTGGGACTAGCGGGAGAGGGGTCACGGATACGCAGTATTTT
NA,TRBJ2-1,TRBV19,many,CASSADRGSYNEQFF,TGTGCCAGTAGTGCGGACAGAGGCTCCTACAATGAGCAGTTCTTC
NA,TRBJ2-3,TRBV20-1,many,CSARAPSITDTQYF,TGCAGTGCTAGAGCCCCTAGCATCACAGATACGCAGTATTTT
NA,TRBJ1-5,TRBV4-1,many,CASSLDSGNQPQHF,TGCGCCAGCAGCCTAGACTCCGGCAATCAGCCCCAGCATTTT
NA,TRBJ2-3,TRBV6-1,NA,CASSEAQRSTDTQYF,TGCGCCAGCAGTGAAGCGCAGAGGAGCACAGATACGCAGTATTTT
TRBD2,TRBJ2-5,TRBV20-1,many,CSARASGLATKTQYF,TGCAGTGCTAGAGCGAGCGGACTAGCGACGAAGACCCAGTACTTC
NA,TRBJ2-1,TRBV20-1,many,CSAPSWGLAVNEQFF,TGCAGTGCTCCCTCGTGGGGGCTAGCGGTTAATGAGCAGTTCTTC
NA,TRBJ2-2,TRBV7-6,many,CASSPSVAGELAGELFF,TGTGCCAGCAGCCCATCCGTCGCAGGGGAATTAGCCGGGGAGCTGTTTTTT
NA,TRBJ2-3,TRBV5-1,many,CASSLDGSQGDTQYF,TGCGCCAGCAGCTTGGATGGCAGCCAGGGGGATACGCAGTATTTT
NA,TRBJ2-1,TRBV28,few,CASSFLPKPEQFF,TGTGCCAGCAGTTTCTTGCCAAAACCTGAGCAGTTCTTC
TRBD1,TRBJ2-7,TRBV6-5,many,CASSYRTDRGGYEQYF,TGTGCCAGCAGTTACAGGACGGACAGGGGGGGCTACGAGCAGTACTTC
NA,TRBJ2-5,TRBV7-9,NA,CASSSMEGATQETQYF,TGTGCCAGCAGCTCCATGGAGGGGGCCACCCAAGAGACCCAGTACTTC
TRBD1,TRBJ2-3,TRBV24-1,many,CATSDISDRVADTQYF,TGTGCCACCAGTGATATATCCGACAGGGTGGCAGATACGCAGTATTTT
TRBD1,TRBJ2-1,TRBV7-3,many,CASSPGQGPYNEQFF,TGTGCCAGCAGCCCCGGACAGGGACCCTACAATGAGCAGTTCTTC
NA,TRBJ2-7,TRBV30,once,CAWSSSEPYEQYF,TGTGCCTGGAGTTCTAGCGAACCGTACGAGCAGTACTTC
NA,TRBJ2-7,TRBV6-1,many,CASSVEVRYEQYF,TGTGCCAGCAGTGTGGAGGTCCGCTACGAGCAGTACTTC
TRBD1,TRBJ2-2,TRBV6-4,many,CASSVIGGQGDTGELFF,TGTGCCAGCAGTGTAATTGGAGGACAGGGTGACACCGGGGAGCTGTTTTTT
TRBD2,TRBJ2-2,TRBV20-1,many,CSASGTSGRVGTGELFF,TGCAGTGCTAGTGGGACTAGCGGGAGGGTCGGCACCGGGGAGCTGTTTTTT
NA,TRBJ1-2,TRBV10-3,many,CAISERGMDYGYTF,TGTGCCATCAGTGAGAGGGGAATGGACTATGGCTACACCTTC
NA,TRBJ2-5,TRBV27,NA,CASSLKSLGPVPKETQYF,TGTGCCAGCAGTTTAAAGTCTTTGGGGCCCGTTCCTAAAGAGACCCAGTACTTC
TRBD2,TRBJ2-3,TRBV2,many,CASSGGGADTQYF,TGTGCCAGCAGTGGGGGGGGTGCAGATACGCAGTATTTT
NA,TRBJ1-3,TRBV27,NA,CASSFDPRFSPGNTIYF,TGTGCCAGCAGTTTCGATCCGAGGTTTAGTCCCGGAAACACCATATATTTT
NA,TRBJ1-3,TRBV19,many,CASKAGDYSGNTIYF,TGTGCCAGTAAGGCAGGGGACTACTCTGGAAACACCATATATTTT
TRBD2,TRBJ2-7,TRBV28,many,CASSPRTSGAYEQYF,TGTGCCAGCAGTCCTCGGACTAGCGGCGCCTACGAGCAGTACTTC
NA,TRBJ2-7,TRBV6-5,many,CASSYKVGRTGVGNEQYF,TGTGCCAGCAGTTACAAAGTGGGTCGGACTGGGGTTGGGAACGAGCAGTACTTC
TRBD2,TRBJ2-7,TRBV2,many,CASSPSGTSGYEQYF,TGTGCCAGCAGTCCCTCCGGGACTAGCGGGTACGAGCAGTACTTC
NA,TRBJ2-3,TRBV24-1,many,CATSGVRQGTDTQYF,TGTGCCACCAGTGGGGTCAGACAGGGCACAGATACGCAGTATTTT
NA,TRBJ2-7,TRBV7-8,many,CASLLFGSHEQYF,TGTGCCAGCTTACTATTCGGGTCCCACGAGCAGTACTTC
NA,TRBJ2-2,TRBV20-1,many,CSASSSGHYTGELFF,TGCAGTGCTAGTTCATCGGGACACTACACCGGGGAGCTGTTTTTT
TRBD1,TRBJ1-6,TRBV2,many,CATEDRVVNSPLHF,TGTGCCACCGAGGACAGGGTGGTGAATTCACCCCTCCACTTT
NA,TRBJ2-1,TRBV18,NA,CASSSGAPWVSEQFF,TGTGCCAGCTCCTCCGGAGCCCCCTGGGTCAGTGAGCAGTTCTTC
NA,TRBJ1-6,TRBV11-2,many,CASSLEGDGSPLHF,TGTGCCAGCAGCTTAGAAGGGGACGGATCACCCCTCCACTTT
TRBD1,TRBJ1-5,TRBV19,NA,CASSIGPGGIQPQHF,TGTGCCAGTAGTATAGGTCCAGGGGGAATTCAGCCCCAGCATTTT
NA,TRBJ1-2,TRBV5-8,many,CASSPWGRGGYGYTF,TGTGCCAGCAGCCCGTGGGGCAGGGGAGGGTATGGCTACACCTTC
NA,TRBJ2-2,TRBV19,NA,CASRGPGQNTGGLFF,TGTGCCAGTAGGGGACCGGGACAGAACACCGGGGGGCTGTTTTTT
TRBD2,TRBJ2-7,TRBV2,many,CATRGGSSYEQYF,TGTGCCACCCGGGGGGGGAGCTCCTACGAGCAGTACTTC
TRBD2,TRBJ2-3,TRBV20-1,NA,CSARGTSGRGTDTQYF,TGCAGTGCTAGAGGGACTAGCGGGAGAGGCACAGATACGCAGTATTTT
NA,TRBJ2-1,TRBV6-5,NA,CASSYSWAREQFF,TGTGCCAGCAGTTACTCCTGGGCTAGGGAGCAGTTCTTC
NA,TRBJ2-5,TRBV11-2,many,CASSGGGGVETQYF,TGTGCCAGCAGCGGGGGGGGCGGCGTAGAGACCCAGTACTTC
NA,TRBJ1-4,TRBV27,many,CASSLTVTNEKLFF,TGTGCCAGCAGTTTGACAGTAACTAATGAAAAACTGTTTTTT
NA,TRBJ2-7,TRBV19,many,CASSLAASSYEQYF,TGTGCCAGTAGTTTAGCGGCCTCTTCCTACGAGCAGTACTTC
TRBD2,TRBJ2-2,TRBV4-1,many,CASSQAPAAGGGELFF,TGCGCCAGCAGCCAAGCTCCAGCAGCGGGAGGCGGGGAGCTGTTTTTT
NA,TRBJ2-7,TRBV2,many,CASRAQGTEQYF,TGTGCCAGCAGGGCCCAGGGAACCGAGCAGTACTTC
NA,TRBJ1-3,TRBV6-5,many,CASSQDSGNTIYF,TGTGCCAGCAGCCAGGACTCTGGAAACACCATATATTTT
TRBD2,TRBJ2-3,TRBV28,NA,CASSLGLAVTSTDTQYF,TGTGCCAGCAGTTTAGGTCTAGCGGTGACTAGCACAGATACGCAGTATTTT
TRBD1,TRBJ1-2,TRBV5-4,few,CASSFDRARHTF,TGTGCCAGCAGCTTTGACAGGGCCAGACACACCTTC
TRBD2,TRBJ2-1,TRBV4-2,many,CASSQDGTGGRAGEQFF,TGTGCCAGCAGCCAAGACGGGACCGGCGGGAGGGCGGGTGAGCAGTTCTTC
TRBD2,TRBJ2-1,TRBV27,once,CASSPCLAGGGCEQFF,TGTGCCAGCAGTCCTTGTCTAGCGGGAGGGGGTTGTGAGCAGTTCTTC
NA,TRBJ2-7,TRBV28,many,CASRPRQRYEQYF,TGTGCCAGCAGACCTCGACAGCGCTACGAGCAGTACTTC
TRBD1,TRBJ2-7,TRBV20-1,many,CSARPPGQKLYEQYF,TGCAGTGCTAGACCCCCGGGACAGAAGCTCTACGAGCAGTACTTC
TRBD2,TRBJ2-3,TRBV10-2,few,CASSEFAGGGTDTQYF,TGCGCCAGCAGTGAGTTTGCGGGAGGGGGCACAGATACGCAGTATTTT
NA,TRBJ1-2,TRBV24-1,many,CATSVGYGGGYTF,TGTGCCACCAGTGTAGGCTATGGAGGTGGCTACACCTTC